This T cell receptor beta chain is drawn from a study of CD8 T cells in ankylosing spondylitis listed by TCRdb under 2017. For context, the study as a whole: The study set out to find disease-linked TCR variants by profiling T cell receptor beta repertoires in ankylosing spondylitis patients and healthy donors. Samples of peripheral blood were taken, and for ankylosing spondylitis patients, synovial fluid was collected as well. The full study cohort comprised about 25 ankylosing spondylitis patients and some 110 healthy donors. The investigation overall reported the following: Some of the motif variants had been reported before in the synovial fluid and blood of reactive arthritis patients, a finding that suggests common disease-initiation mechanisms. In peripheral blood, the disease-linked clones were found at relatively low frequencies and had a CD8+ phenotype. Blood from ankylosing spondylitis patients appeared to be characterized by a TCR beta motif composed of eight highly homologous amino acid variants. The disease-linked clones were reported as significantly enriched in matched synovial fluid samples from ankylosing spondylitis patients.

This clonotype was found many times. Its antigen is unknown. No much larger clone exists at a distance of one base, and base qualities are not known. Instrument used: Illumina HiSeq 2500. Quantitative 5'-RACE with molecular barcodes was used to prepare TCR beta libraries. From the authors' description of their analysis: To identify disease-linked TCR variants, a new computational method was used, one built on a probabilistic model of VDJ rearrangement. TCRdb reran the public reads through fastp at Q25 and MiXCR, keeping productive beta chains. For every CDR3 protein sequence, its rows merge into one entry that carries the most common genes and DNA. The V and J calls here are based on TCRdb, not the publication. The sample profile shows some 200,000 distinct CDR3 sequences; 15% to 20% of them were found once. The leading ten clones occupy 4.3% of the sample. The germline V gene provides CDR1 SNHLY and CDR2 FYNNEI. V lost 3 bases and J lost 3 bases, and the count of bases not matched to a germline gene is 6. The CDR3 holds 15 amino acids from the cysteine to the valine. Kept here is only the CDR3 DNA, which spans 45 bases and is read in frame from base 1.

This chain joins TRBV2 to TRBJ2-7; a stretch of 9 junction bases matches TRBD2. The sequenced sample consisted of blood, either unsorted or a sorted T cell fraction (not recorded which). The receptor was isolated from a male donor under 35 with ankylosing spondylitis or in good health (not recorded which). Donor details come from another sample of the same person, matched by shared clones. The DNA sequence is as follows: TGTGCCAGCAGTGAGGCGACTAGCGGAATCTACGAGCAGTACGTC. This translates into CASSEATSGIYEQYV.